These 16 T cell receptor beta chains were all obtained from the same sample, sequenced in a study of T cell responses to AZD1222 COVID-19 vaccine. Clones were read by immunoSEQ multiplex PCR, and TCRdb kept only the in-frame ones, dropping some. Of 150,000 to 160,000 clones listed, roughly nine tenths are singletons. Source: peripheral blood, taken on day 0 of AZD1222 vaccination. These receptors all come from an adult in good health.

V gene TRBV24-1 combines with J gene TRBJ2-7, with no clear D. Germline loops: CDR1 KGHDR, CDR2 SFDVKD. V lost 6 bases to trimming and J lost 6 bases, with 11 bases between them. This CDR3 is built from 12 residues. DNA of the CDR3: TGTGCCACCAGTCCAAGGCCTGGCGAGCAGTACTTC. Translation gives CATSPRPGEQYF.

J is TRBJ2-2 and V is TRBV19; D not resolved. Germline loops: CDR1 LNHDA, CDR2 SQIVND (reference sequence). Deletions cut 5 bases from V and 4 bases from J, with 8 bases between. CDR3 size: 13 residues. The CDR3 region is CASSLTATGELFF. In DNA form, the CDR3 reads TGTGCCAGTAGTCTGACGGCCACCGGGGAGCTGTTTTTT.

V gene TRBV11-2 combines with J gene TRBJ1-4; D remains ambiguous. The CDR3 totals 14 residues. Germline V gene data show CDR1 as SGHAT and CDR2 as FQNNGV. Trimming pared 1 base from V and 5 bases from J, leaving 8 bases between. The CDR3 reads CASSLGPANEKLFF. CDR3 bases: TGTGCCAGCAGCTTAGGGCCGGCAAATGAAAAACTGTTTTTT.

The chain is built from TRBV10-2 and TRBJ2-7; 9 nucleotides agree with TRBD1. Germline CDR1 is WSHSY and CDR2 is SAAADI. Germline trimming cut 8 bases from V and 1 base from J; bases unmatched to any gene: 6. CDR3 length equals 14 residues. CDR3 sequence reads: CASRPGTGSYEQYF. In DNA, the CDR3 is TGCGCCAGCCGCCCCGGGACAGGGTCCTACGAGCAGTACTTC.

The chain couples TRBV9 to TRBJ1-1; maybe TRBD1 (5 bases). The CDR3 is 16 residues long. V was clipped by 4 bases and J by 3 bases, with 19 bases between them. The V gene's germline CDR1 is SGDLS and CDR2 YYNGEE. The DNA for the CDR3 is TGTGCCAGCAGCCAGAGCCCGGGACGGAGGGACACTGAAGCTTTCTTT. It encodes CASSQSPGRRDTEAFF.

The chain links TRBV2 to TRBJ1-5; D gene unclear. This CDR3 has 13 residues. The germline gives CDR1 SNHLY, CDR2 FYNNEI. V lost 5 bases and J lost 1, with 6 bases in between. The CDR3 nucleotides read TGTGCCAGCAGTCTATGGAGCAATCAGCCCCAGCATTTT. It codes for CASSLWSNQPQHF. The full variable domain, in which reference TRBV2 and TRBJ1-5 provide the parts outside the CDR3, is EPEVTQTPSHQVTQMGQEVILRCVPISNHLYFYWYRQILGQKVEFLVSFYNNEISEKSEIFDDQFSVERPDGSNFTLKIRSTKLEDSAMYFCASSLWSNQPQHFGDGTRLSIL.

The chain has TRBV10-3 and TRBJ1-5; a weak D match, TRBD1 (5 bases). Per germline, CDR1 ENHRY and CDR2 SYGVKD. The ends were cut back, 6 bases at V and 2 bases at J, with 8 bases in the middle. CDR3 size: 13 residues. The CDR3 DNA reads TGTGCCATCAGCAGGGAGGGCAATCAGCCCCAGCATTTT. Translated: CAISREGNQPQHF.

The CDR3 reads CASSLDGRHSPLHF. CDR3 coding DNA: TGTGCCAGCAGCTTAGATGGACGGCATTCACCCCTCCACTTT. The gene calls are TRBV11-2 and TRBJ1-6; D uncertain. Per germline, CDR1 SGHAT and CDR2 FQNNGV. V lost 0 bases to trimming and J lost 8 bases, with 8 bases between them. The CDR3 sequence is 14 residues long.

J is TRBJ2-1 and V is TRBV5-1; D perhaps matches TRBD2 (6 bases). This CDR3 is 17 amino acids long. Trimming pared 4 bases from V and 1 base from J, leaving 18 bases between. Germline V lookup: CDR1 SGHRS, CDR2 YFSETQ. CDR3 in amino acids: CASSATPRERSYNEQFF. CDR3 coding DNA: TGCGCCAGCAGCGCGACTCCCCGGGAGAGGTCCTACAATGAGCAGTTCTTC.

This clone appeared once. This chain joins TRBV9 and TRBJ1-6; the D is unclear. CDR3 length equals 13 residues. The V gene lost 3 bases and the J gene lost 2 bases, with 3 bases spanning the gap. Germline V gene sequence: CDR1 SGDLS, CDR2 YYNGEE. Written as DNA, the CDR3 is TGTGCCAGCAGCGGAGCCTATAATTCACCCCTCCACTTT. It yields the protein CASSGAYNSPLHF.

The chain links TRBV7-2 to TRBJ1-3, with D tentatively TRBD1 (6 bases). CDR3 length: 16 residues. Looked up from germline, CDR1 is SGHTA and CDR2 is FQGNSA. The ends were cut back, 3 bases at V and 2 bases at J, with 14 bases in the middle. CDR3 coding DNA: TGTGCCAGCAGCTTTTCCGGGACAACAGCTGGAAACACCATATATTTT. Its protein product is CASSFSGTTAGNTIYF.

V and J are TRBV12-3 or TRBV12-4 and TRBJ2-5, with D perhaps TRBD1 (5 bases). CDR3 length: 13 amino acids. V dropped 6 bases and J dropped 1 base, with 9 bases sitting between them. The CDR3 DNA reads TGTGCCAGCAGACAGGACCTCCAAGAGACCCAGTACTTC. Protein: CASRQDLQETQYF.

This chain links TRBV5-1 with TRBJ2-3; TRBD2 might be the D (5 bases). This CDR3 comprises 16 residues. Trimming took 2 bases from V and 4 from J, leaving 17 bases between them. Germline CDR1 reads SGHRS; CDR2 reads YFSETQ. This CDR3 reads CASSLDGRGFPDTQYF. The CDR3 nucleotides are TGCGCCAGCAGCTTAGACGGTCGAGGGTTTCCAGATACGCAGTATTTT.

This clone was seen just once. One end of the junction is discordant with germline, which a read error may explain. This sequence joins TRBV7-7 and TRBJ2-6; tentatively, D is TRBD1 (5 bases). Germline V CDR1 and CDR2: SSHAT, FNYEAQ (reference sequence). This CDR3 contains 14 residues. The CDR3 DNA reads TGTGCTAGCAGCCCAGGGCCTGGGGCCAACGTCCTGACTTTC. Amino acids: CASSPGPGANVLTF. The full variable domain, completed using reference TRBV7-7 and TRBJ2-6, is GAGVSQSPRYKVTKRGQDVTLRCDPISSHATLYWYQQALGQGPEFLTYFNYEAQPDKSGLPSDRFSAERPEGSISTLTIQRTEQRDSAMYRCASSPGPGANVLTFGAGSRLTVL.

The chain recombines TRBV18 with TRBJ1-3, with D possibly TRBD1 on 5 matching bases. The CDR3 has 13 residues. The germline V gene has CDR1 KGHSH and CDR2 LQKENI. The V gene lost 6 bases and the J gene lost 8 bases, with 14 bases spanning the gap. CDR3: CASSPQPGDTIYF. For the CDR3, the DNA is TGTGCCAGCTCCCCCCAACCGGGGGACACCATATATTTT.

The rearrangement joins TRBV18 to TRBJ1-3; 10 bases match TRBD1. The junction had 3 bases not matched to a gene; V was cut back by 1 base and J by 0 bases. Germline V CDR1 and CDR2: KGHSH, LQKENI. The CDR3 length is 17 residues. As DNA, the CDR3 is TGTGCCAGCTCACCACGCTGGACAGGGGGCTCTGGAAACACCATATATTTT. It translates to CASSPRWTGGSGNTIYF.